Listed here is a single T cell receptor beta chain. Its binding antigen is unknown. Base quality data are lacking; no much larger clone is found one base away. This entry is derived from a study of cytomegalovirus exposure and HLA in healthy donors (dated by TCRdb to about 2017). In the study overall: An earlier analysis of several hundred of the donors reported 276 Gb of sequence data and around 120 million unique TCR beta sequences from 150 million to 200 million T cells. Every repertoire in the discovery cohort had been generated on one and the same sequencing platform. Typing coverage varied by locus: about 629-630 donors for A, B, C, DRB1 and DQB1; roughly 500 for DQA1; some 610 for DPA1; 400 to 480 for DPB1. A later analysis re-examined previously published TCR beta repertoires from roughly 720 donors and added high-resolution HLA genotyping to investigate patterns of TCR occurrence. On average, around 240,000 unique TCR beta nucleotide sequences were sequenced per donor among 300 to 500 genotyped donors of the cohort, with about 17% of those sequences being non-productive. In addition to the first cohort of 650 to 750 subjects, a separate validation cohort of 120 different subjects was used. Of the approximately 400 genotyped donors, over 65% fell in the genetic ancestry cluster associated with self-reported Caucasian donors. To predict cytomegalovirus infection status, the study combined high-throughput TCR immunosequencing, statistical association of individual TCRs with disease status, and machine learning. Alongside the repertoire data, information on donor age, sex, ethnicity and CMV serostatus was compiled. The later analysis used no new phenotypic data to find candidate immune exposures, relying instead on TCR beta sequences and their occurrence across donors. An earlier analysis of around 640 of the donors used high-throughput TCR beta sequencing to judge whether each TCR beta V gene segment behaved as functional or pseudogenic. Approximately 330 gigabases of sequencing data and 70 million to 100 million unique TCR sequences made up an early release that covered nearly 650 HLA-typed donors. Five DR-DQ haplotypes were handled as single units for association and clustering, since linkage in the cohort was strong. The study aimed to test whether signatures of past pathogen exposure could be identified by cataloging public T cell receptors. A later genetic analysis took genome-wide SNP genotypes for 398 of the 666 donors and used that subset as a discovery cohort. The T cell repertoires of 666 subjects were profiled by immunosequencing and related to cytomegalovirus serostatus. HLA typing covered class I and class II loci at four-digit resolution. The investigation overall reported the following: In a later analysis, HLA-associated TCR beta chains showed more clonal expansion and lower generation probabilities than non-associated chains that were equally common. Cytomegalovirus status was reported to be diagnosed by the classifier with high specificity and sensitivity in both the original and validation cohorts. Because HLA typing was missing for some donors at each locus, association tests included only the typed subset. According to the authors, the approach could potentially be generalized to other disease states and immunological phenotypes. Sequencing depth was assumed to be roughly uniform across donors in the presence/absence analyses, though that assumption may not hold. Assigning TCR associations to individual alleles was difficult when HLA alleles, especially DR and DQ, strongly co-occurred. In a later genetic analysis, a missense DCLRE1C variant was associated with V-gene and J-gene trimming of TCR beta chains, and the association was replicated in an independent cohort. Compared with the roughly 700-donor mean, donors in an Asian-associated ancestry cluster had fewer N-insertions in productive TCRs, according to a later genetic analysis. Specific HLA alleles were associated with 15,000 to 20,000 TCR beta sequences at a false discovery rate of 0.05 in a later analysis. The study gave a list of about 160 TCR beta chains associated with cytomegalovirus. According to a later analysis, TCR association rates differed among HLA loci, with DRB1 alleles showing the most associated TCRs and HLA-C alleles showing the fewest. In vitro tests confirmed that a few of the cytomegalovirus-associated TCR beta chains recognize cytomegalovirus antigens. A further reported finding was that TCR beta sequences accurately predicted the HLA-A and HLA-B alleles for most subjects in the first cohort. According to a later analysis, most CMV-associated TCR beta chains appeared to be HLA-restricted, and the HLA associations seemed to be driven largely by CMV exposure. Because counts were too low, more than 15 rarely observed V segments, including chromosome 9 orphons, were left out of the earlier analysis of 500 to 750 of the donors. Several of the top co-occurrence clusters appeared to be linked to parvovirus B19, influenza, CMV and Epstein-Barr virus, according to a later analysis. In an earlier analysis of about 540 of the donors, most TCR beta V segments were observed in productive rearrangements about 87% or about 30% of the time, broadly matching IMGT annotations. While some public TCRs were present in many individuals, most TCR sequences turned up only very rarely across donors. A cluster of highly shared sequence variants was judged likely to represent a technical artifact of the sequencing pipeline. Linkage disequilibrium might explain the correlated functional status among segregating V segments, but an unknown experimental factor could not be ruled out. Only TCR beta chains were sequenced in this cohort, and the absence of alpha or paired-chain data limited detectable features. CMV serostatus was the only immune exposure information available for the cohort. The 87-base-pair reads could not distinguish some IMGT-functional V segments, including TRBV6-2 and TRBV6-3, so those segments were excluded.

Including the terminal cysteine and phenylalanine, the CDR3 comprises 19 residues. This entry keeps only the CDR3 DNA: 57 bases, framed from base 1. V is trimmed back by 1 base and J by 1 base, and the junction contains 12 bases that no gene match accounts for. CDR1 and CDR2 were assigned from the germline V gene (reference sequence) as SEHNR and FQNEAQ. Libraries came from the immunoSEQ multiplex PCR assay. For the multiplex PCR, a mixture combining 60 forward primers for TCR Vbeta segments and 13 reverse primers for TCR Jbeta segments was used. The CDR3 region of rearranged TCR beta genes was amplified from genomic DNA by a multiplex PCR assay. On the Illumina HiSeq System, the amplified TCR beta libraries were sequenced as 87-base-pair reads. On the authors' methods: In a later analysis, about 80 million unique TCR beta chains were counted across the approximately 640 repertoires, and roughly 11 million of these chains were shared by at least two donors. A nearest-neighbor algorithm error-corrected the raw reads and collapsed the reads into unique sequences, merging closely related sequences to remove PCR and sequencing errors. To assign V, D and J gene segments, CDR3 sequences were aligned to IMGT reference sequences. For a sequence to be retained, a match of at least six nucleotides was required to both a V gene segment and a J gene segment. A rearrangement was called productive if the CDR3 had no stop codons and remained in frame with V and J, and every other rearrangement was called non-productive. CDR3 was defined according to IMGT convention as the region running from the second conserved V-encoded cysteine to the conserved J-encoded phenylalanine. The earlier analysis of more than 450 of the donors excluded sequences that lacked an unambiguous match to a single V gene segment. In an earlier analysis of several hundred of the donors, V segments were called functional above 56.7% productive rearrangements and were called segregating when the between-donor standard deviation exceeded 5%. A statistical classification framework was built to diagnose cytomegalovirus status from the catalog of TCR beta chain sequences. In a later analysis, V and J genes were assigned by comparing TCR nucleotide sequences against IMGT/GENE-DB human TR gene sequences. Using the TCRdist pipeline, a later analysis assigned CDR3 sequences along with most-parsimonious VDJ recombination scenarios. In a later analysis, each TCR beta chain was defined by its CDR3 amino acid sequence together with its V-gene family, and reads lacking a unique V-gene family were excluded. In a later analysis, a few hundred highly shared, low-generation-probability nucleotide sequences were removed to address suspected cross-contamination and a sequencing artifact. In a later analysis, a clonal expansion index for each public chain was calculated from normalized within-repertoire ranks of inferred template counts. In a later analysis, generation probabilities were computed with a VDJ recombination model fitted to out-of-frame rearrangements, and the resulting probabilities were checked against IGoR. A later analysis scored TCR-TCR, TCR-HLA and TCR-CMV co-occurrence with hypergeometric tests, applying a repertoire-size bias correction to TCR pairs. To estimate false discovery rates, a later analysis permuted the HLA or CMV assignments 20 times. In a later analysis, co-occurring TCRs were grouped with DBSCAN, and TCRdist sequence similarity was added when clustering was performed within HLA-allele-positive subsets. For co-occurrence clustering, repertoires with fewer than 30,000 or more than 120,000 public chains were excluded, along with several repertoires with anomalous nucleotide sharing. Held by TCRdb, this immuneACCESS table contains in-frame sequences only and omits some clones. Under half of the omission traces to an unresolved V gene where checked; the cause of the rest is unknown. V, J and clone size are taken as reported in that table, and D and trimming were inferred from the DNA itself. The sample contains roughly 120,000 clones, 60% to 70% of them found a single time. The ten largest clones represent just under 9.5% of the sample.

The cohort comprised 710 or so healthy bone marrow donors. At the time of sampling, all cohort members were nominally healthy, though unrecorded immune exposures were likely present. The donor was CMV seropositive and belonged to the group of about 290 seropositive cohort members. A peripheral blood sample was provided by each donor, and peripheral blood mononuclear cells were used for TCR beta sequencing. Genomic DNA extraction from the blood cell samples was performed with the Qiagen DNeasy Blood Extraction Kit. Material: PBMCs. The clonotype comes from a woman aged 40 to 50 in good health and CMV-seropositive. The V and J segments used are TRBV7-9 and TRBJ2-4, and 8 junction bases match TRBD1. The nucleotide sequence is given as TGTGCCAGCAGCTTAGAACTTGGACAGGGTACGGGGGCCAAAAACATTCAGTACTTC. Translated, it reads CASSLELGQGTGAKNIQYF.